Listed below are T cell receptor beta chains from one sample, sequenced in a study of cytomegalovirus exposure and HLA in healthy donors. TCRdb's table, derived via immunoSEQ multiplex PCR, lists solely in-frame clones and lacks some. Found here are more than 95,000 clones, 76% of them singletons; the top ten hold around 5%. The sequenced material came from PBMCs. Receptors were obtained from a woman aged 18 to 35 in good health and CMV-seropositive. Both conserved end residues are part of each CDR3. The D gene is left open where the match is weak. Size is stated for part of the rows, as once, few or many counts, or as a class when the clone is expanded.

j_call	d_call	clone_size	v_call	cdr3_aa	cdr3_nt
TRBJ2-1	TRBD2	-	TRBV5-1	CASSLAAGGSYNEQFF	TGCGCCAGCAGCTTGGCAGCGGGAGGCTCCTACAATGAGCAGTTCTTC
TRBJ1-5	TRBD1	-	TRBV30	CAWTVGQGNQPQHF	TGTGCCTGGACTGTAGGACAGGGGAATCAGCCCCAGCATTTT
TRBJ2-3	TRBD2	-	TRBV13	CASSLGTSGRESDTQYF	TGTGCCAGCAGCCTCGGGACTAGCGGGAGGGAATCAGATACGCAGTATTTT
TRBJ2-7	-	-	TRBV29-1	CSVGGDPYEQYF	TGCAGCGTTGGCGGCGACCCCTACGAGCAGTACTTC
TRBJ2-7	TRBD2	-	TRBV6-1	CASSVTSGSGEQYF	TGTGCCAGCAGTGTGACTAGCGGGAGTGGCGAGCAGTACTTC
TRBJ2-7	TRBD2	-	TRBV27	CASSSLAGVDEQYF	TGTGCCAGCAGTTCACTAGCGGGTGTCGACGAGCAGTACTTC
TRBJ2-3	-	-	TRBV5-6	CASSLGGAGGTDTQYF	TGTGCCAGCAGCTTGGGCGGGGCGGGCGGCACAGATACGCAGTATTTT
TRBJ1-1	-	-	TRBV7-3	CASSLVGGLATEAFF	TGTGCCAGCAGCTTAGTGGGAGGGTTGGCCACTGAAGCTTTCTTT
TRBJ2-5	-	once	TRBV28	CASSLRGETQYF	TGTGCCAGCAGTTTAAGAGGGGAGACCCAGTACTTC
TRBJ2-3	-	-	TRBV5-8	CASSLESGWDITDTQYF	TGTGCCAGCAGCTTGGAGTCAGGGTGGGACATAACAGATACGCAGTATTTT
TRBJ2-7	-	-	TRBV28	CASSLGAWISSYEQYF	TGTGCCAGCAGTTTAGGGGCCTGGATAAGCTCCTACGAGCAGTACTTC
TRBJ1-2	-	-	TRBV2	CASIVREINGYTF	TGTGCCAGCATAGTCAGGGAAATCAATGGCTACACCTTC
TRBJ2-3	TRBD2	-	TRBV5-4	CASSWGAFSGVGTDTQYF	TGTGCCAGCAGCTGGGGGGCCTTTAGCGGGGTGGGCACAGATACGCAGTATTTT
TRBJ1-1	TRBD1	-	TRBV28	CASSLWGTVAAFF	TGTGCCAGCAGTTTATGGGGGACAGTCGCAGCTTTCTTT
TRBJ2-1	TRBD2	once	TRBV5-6	CASSPTSGSSYNEQFF	TGTGCCAGCAGCCCGACTAGCGGGAGCTCCTACAATGAGCAGTTCTTC
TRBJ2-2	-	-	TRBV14	CASTKKASVDTGELFF	TGTGCCAGCACAAAGAAGGCTAGCGTCGACACCGGGGAGCTGTTTTTT
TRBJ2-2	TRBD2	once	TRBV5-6	CASSPASGRWTGELFF	TGTGCCAGCAGCCCAGCTAGCGGGAGATGGACCGGGGAGCTGTTTTTT
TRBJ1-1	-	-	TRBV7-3	CASSRGAAGTNTEAFF	TGTGCCAGCAGCCGCGGAGCGGCAGGTACGAACACTGAAGCTTTCTTT
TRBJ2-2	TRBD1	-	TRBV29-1	CSARTGEIGELFF	TGCAGCGCACGGACAGGGGAGATCGGGGAGCTGTTTTTT
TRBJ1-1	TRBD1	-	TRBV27	CASTRQGAEAFF	TGTGCCAGCACAAGACAGGGGGCTGAAGCTTTCTTT
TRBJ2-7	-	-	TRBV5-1	CASSLAVSYEQYF	TGCGCCAGCAGCTTGGCGGTCTCCTACGAGCAGTACTTC
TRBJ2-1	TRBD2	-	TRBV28	CASTELAGTYNEQFF	TGTGCCAGCACCGAACTAGCGGGAACCTACAATGAGCAGTTCTTC
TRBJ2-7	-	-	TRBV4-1	CASSQDDSLFYEQYF	TGCGCCAGCAGCCAAGATGACTCCCTTTTCTACGAGCAGTACTTC
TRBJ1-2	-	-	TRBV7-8	CASSVLPQTGLGGYTF	TGTGCCAGCAGCGTACTACCGCAAACAGGCCTCGGGGGCTACACCTTC
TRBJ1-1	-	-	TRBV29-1	CSVVVGAEAFF	TGCAGCGTTGTGGTCGGTGCTGAAGCTTTCTTT
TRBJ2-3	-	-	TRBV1	CTSSLAGGTDTQYF	TGCACCAGCAGCCTCGCAGGTGGGACAGATACGCAGTATTTT
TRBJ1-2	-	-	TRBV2	CASRKDSLYGYTF	TGTGCCAGCAGGAAGGACAGCCTCTATGGCTACACCTTC
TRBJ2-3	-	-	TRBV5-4	CASSLDGAPSTDTQYF	TGTGCCAGCAGCTTGGACGGAGCCCCTTCTACAGATACGCAGTATTTT
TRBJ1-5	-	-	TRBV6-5	CASSPGDLSNQPQHF	TGTGCCAGCAGTCCAGGGGACCTTAGCAATCAGCCCCAGCATTTT
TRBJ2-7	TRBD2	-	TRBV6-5	CASSAGGPYEQYF	TGTGCCAGCAGCGCGGGAGGCCCCTACGAGCAGTACTTC
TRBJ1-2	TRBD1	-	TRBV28	CASSMDRGGYGYTF	TGTGCCAGCAGTATGGACAGGGGAGGCTATGGCTACACCTTC
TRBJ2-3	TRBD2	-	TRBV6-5	CASSSLLAASTDTQYF	TGTGCCAGCAGTTCCCTACTAGCGGCCAGCACAGATACGCAGTATTTT
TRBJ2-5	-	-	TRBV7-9	CASSLNLRTQETQYF	TGTGCCAGCAGCTTAAATTTGCGGACTCAAGAGACCCAGTACTTC
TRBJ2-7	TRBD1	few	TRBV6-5	CASSRTGGSYEQYF	TGTGCCAGCAGTCGGACAGGGGGGTCCTACGAGCAGTACTTC
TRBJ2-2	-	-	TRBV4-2	CASSPFEFTGELFF	TGTGCCAGCAGCCCCTTTGAGTTCACCGGGGAGCTGTTTTTT
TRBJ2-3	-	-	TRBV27	CASSFLADTDTQYF	TGTGCCAGCAGTTTCCTAGCAGACACAGATACGCAGTATTTT
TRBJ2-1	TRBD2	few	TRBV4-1	CASSQGLDQGSYNEQFF	TGCGCCAGCAGCCAGGGACTAGATCAGGGGTCCTACAATGAGCAGTTCTTC
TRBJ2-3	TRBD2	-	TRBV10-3	CAISELGTSGDTQYF	TGTGCCATCAGTGAGCTCGGGACTAGCGGAGATACGCAGTATTTT
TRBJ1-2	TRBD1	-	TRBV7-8	CASSLEGTGRFGYTF	TGTGCCAGCAGCCTAGAGGGGACAGGGAGGTTTGGCTACACCTTC
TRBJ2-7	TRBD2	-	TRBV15	CATSRDYLAASSYEQYF	TGTGCCACCAGCAGAGATTATCTAGCGGCAAGCTCCTACGAGCAGTACTTC
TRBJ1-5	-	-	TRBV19	CASSPLAGVGQPQHF	TGTGCCAGTAGTCCGCTTGCAGGGGTGGGACAGCCCCAGCATTTT
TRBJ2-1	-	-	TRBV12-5	CASGLTGNNEQFF	TGTGCTAGTGGTCTCACGGGGAACAATGAGCAGTTCTTC
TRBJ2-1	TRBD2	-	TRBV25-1	CASSQLAGGLSEQFF	TGTGCCAGCAGTCAACTAGCGGGAGGGCTTAGTGAGCAGTTCTTC
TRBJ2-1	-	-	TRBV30	CAWSDGTAYNEQFF	TGTGCCTGGAGTGACGGGACTGCCTACAATGAGCAGTTCTTC
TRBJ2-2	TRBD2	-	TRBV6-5	CASSYGGRAPGELFF	TGTGCCAGCAGCTACGGCGGGAGGGCCCCCGGGGAGCTGTTTTTT
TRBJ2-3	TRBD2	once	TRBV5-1	CASLRTSGITDTQYF	TGCGCCAGCCTCAGGACTAGCGGGATCACAGATACGCAGTATTTT
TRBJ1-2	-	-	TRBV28	CASSLLGGGEFLYGYTF	TGTGCCAGCAGTTTATTGGGGGGGGGAGAGTTCCTCTATGGCTACACCTTC
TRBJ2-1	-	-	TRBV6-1	CASSEGSSTREQFF	TGTGCCAGCAGTGAAGGGAGTAGTACCCGTGAGCAGTTCTTC
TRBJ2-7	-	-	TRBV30	CAWSRSPYEQYF	TGTGCCTGGAGTCGGTCCCCCTACGAGCAGTACTTC